This T cell receptor (beta chain) was observed in a study of T-cell memory formation after mild COVID-19. The study, taken as a whole, reports: Memory from before infection featured some responding clones, which suggests cross-reactive memory joined. CD4/CD8 balance characterized clones contracting day 15 to 85, and CD4+ skew characterized later expanders.

The CDR3 covers 15 residues. V was clipped by 4 bases and J by 6 bases; unmatched bases: 5. CDR1 KGHDR and CDR2 SFDVKD come from the germline V gene. 5'RACE with constant-segment primers built TCRalpha and TCRbeta cDNA libraries with UMIs. Using its own MiXCR run on the 5' RACE reads, TCRdb lists one record per CDR3 protein. The sample yields hundreds of thousands of distinct CDR3 sequences, 25% to 30% seen once. In the case of this clonotype: Its antigen is undetermined.

The TCR originated in an adult woman who had mild COVID-19 (a few samples of this study predate the infection). Cell type and time point are not known. The chain is built from TRBV24-1 and TRBJ1-6; 7 bases are shared with TRBD1. The source material was PBMCs or a T cell subset sorted from them (not recorded which). Written as DNA, the CDR3 is TGTGCCACCAGTGACTCGGGACAGCTTAATTCACCCCTCCACTTT. Residues: CATSDSGQLNSPLHF.